These T cell receptor beta chains were read from a single sample in a study of T cells in localized non-small cell lung cancer. Assay used: immunoSEQ multiplex PCR; TCRdb lists only in-frame clones, some missing. The sample has roughly 40,000 clones, around 84% seen once. The starting material was peripheral blood, obtained before any cancer treatment. Every receptor here comes from a man aged 18 to 50 with stage I lung adenocarcinoma. The conserved cysteine and the conserved F or W are not part of the CDR3 here.

V: TRBV13
J: TRBJ2-1
CDR3: ASSLHGNEQF

V: TRBV2
J: TRBJ2-7
CDR3: ATNRDGIYEQY

V: TRBV4-1
J: TRBJ2-3
CDR3: ASSQGRNSGGEGTQY

V: TRBV5-1
J: TRBJ2-7
CDR3: ASRAGDSYEQY

V: TRBV6-5
J: TRBJ1-6
CDR3: ASSTGGGFSPLH

V: TRBV30
J: TRBJ1-1
CDR3: AWGEEMNTEAF

V: TRBV28
J: TRBJ1-4
CDR3: ATARGRLNEKLF

V: TRBV4-2
J: TRBJ1-6
CDR3: ASSQDSGNTMGSPLH

V: TRBV5-3
J: TRBJ1-5
CDR3: ARSLPHQPQH

V: TRBV30
J: TRBJ2-1
CDR3: ACLAPEQF

V: TRBV6-5
J: TRBJ1-1
CDR3: ASSYKWEPNTEAF

V: TRBV11-2
J: TRBJ2-7
CDR3: ASSFGTDSYEQY

V: TRBV5-1
J: TRBJ2-3
CDR3: ASSLAGATSTDTQY

V: TRBV7-9
J: TRBJ1-1
CDR3: ASSHADGNTEAF

V: TRBV9
J: TRBJ1-4
CDR3: ASSVGLVRTGRNEKLF

V: TRBV30
J: TRBJ2-3
CDR3: AWSPGQGPDTQY

V: TRBV29-1
J: TRBJ2-1
CDR3: SARTSYNEQF

V: TRBV7-9
J: TRBJ1-4
CDR3: ASSLDDGSTNEKLF

V: TRBV6-1
J: TRBJ2-7
CDR3: ASSELGQIYEQY

V: TRBV5-4
J: TRBJ2-7
CDR3: ASSLDLYEQY

V: TRBV18
J: TRBJ2-4
CDR3: ASSLFDSGAKNIQY

V: TRBV4-1
J: TRBJ1-6
CDR3: ASRQRGLDSPLH

V: TRBV5-1
J: TRBJ2-7
CDR3: ASSLGTGTYEQY

V: TRBV28
J: TRBJ1-5
CDR3: ASSPWTDIKPQH

V: TRBV7-2
J: TRBJ2-5
CDR3: ASSPPRNSGGGETQY

V: TRBV6-5
J: TRBJ1-2
CDR3: ASSRGQIQGYT

V: TRBV6-5
J: TRBJ2-5
CDR3: ASSYRAGAFQETQY

V: TRBV4-2
J: TRBJ2-3
CDR3: ASSQDTTSTDTQY

V: TRBV9
J: TRBJ2-7
CDR3: ASSKQGSLGEQY

V: TRBV5-4
J: TRBJ1-6
CDR3: ASSLGGRVSPLH

V: TRBV28
J: TRBJ1-2
CDR3: ASSLSAGAGDYGYT

V: TRBV15
J: TRBJ1-2
CDR3: ATRQGAHSNYGYT

V: TRBV5-1
J: TRBJ1-5
CDR3: ASSSGQENQPQH

V: TRBV5-5
J: TRBJ1-1
CDR3: ASSFGLATEAF

V: TRBV30
J: TRBJ2-7
CDR3: AWSVQVGQGAPEQY

V: TRBV19
J: TRBJ1-2
CDR3: ASSMKPGSYGYT

V: TRBV27
J: TRBJ1-1
CDR3: ASSLSSGTGKTEAF

V: TRBV29-1
J: TRBJ1-2
CDR3: SAQTTTGGMGYT

V: TRBV30
J: TRBJ1-2
CDR3: AWSVVGGQNYGYT

V: TRBV9
J: TRBJ1-6
CDR3: ASSTGQPNSPLH

V: TRBV6-5
J: TRBJ2-7
CDR3: ASSPSSWYTYEQY

V: TRBV27
J: TRBJ2-7
CDR3: ASSSRLAGLSYEQY

V: TRBV19
J: TRBJ2-3
CDR3: ASMRGADSTDTQY

V: TRBV28
J: TRBJ1-4
CDR3: ASSSPGLRRGEKLF